The 2 T cell receptor beta chains listed next were all sequenced from one sample in a study of vaccination and CD4 T cells after COVID-19. These receptors have no known antigen. The study sequenced cultured CD4+ T cell DNA using the Oncomine TCR Beta short-read assay. TCRdb reprocessed the PCR reads with MiXCR, giving one entry per CDR3 protein. The table records over 14,000 distinct CDR3 sequences, roughly 50% of them present only once. The treatment: approximately nine-day PBMC culture with coronavirus spike peptide pools or control peptides (ViraFEST assay). The sample was CD4+ T cells from blood, cultured in vitro. These receptors originate from a human donor who had recovered from COVID-19.

This sequence joins TRBV6-4 and TRBJ2-1, with TRBD1 as a possible D gene (5 bases). CDR3 length: 13 amino acids. The ends were cut back, 8 bases at V and 2 bases at J, with 10 bases in the middle. Germline CDR1 reads MRHNA; CDR2 reads SNTAGT. CDR3 nucleotides: TGTGCCAGCCAGGGCCGGACCTACAATGAGCAGTTCTTC. Translation: CASQGRTYNEQFF.

The rearrangement links TRBV30 to TRBJ1-2; 10 bases are a match to TRBD1. There are 15 residues in the CDR3. Germline CDR1 reads GTSNPN; CDR2 reads SVGIG (reference sequence). With V trimmed by 5 bases and J by 2 bases, 8 bases remained unmatched. CDR3 DNA sequence: TGTGCCTGGTCCTTGGGACAGGGGTTCAACTATGGCTACACCTTC. It translates to CAWSLGQGFNYGYTF. The full variable domain, completed using reference TRBV30 and TRBJ1-2, is SQTIHQWPATLVQPVGSPLSLECTVEGTSNPNLYWYRQAAGRGLQLLFYSVGIGQISSEVPQNLSASRPQDRQFILSSKKLLLSDSGFYLCAWSLGQGFNYGYTFGSGTRLTVV.